Below are 32 T cell receptor beta chains sequenced from a single sample in a study of naive and memory T cell subsets. The beta constant-region primer was an equimolar mix of two oligonucleotides covering TRBC1 and TRBC2. Ligated cDNA was amplified by four rounds of PCR with nested alpha and beta constant-region primers and SP2. TCRdb re-derived calls from the UMI-ligation and nested PCR reads in MiXCR, one entry per CDR3 protein. Of about 23,000 distinct CDR3 sequences in the sample, more than 7% were seen once. What was sequenced was central memory CD8+ T cells from blood. The receptors were sampled from a human donor in good health.

By share, this clonotype ranks as hyperexpanded. The genes are TRBV6-1 and TRBJ2-3; 8 bases fit TRBD2. Germline trimming cut 1 base from V and 4 bases from J; bases unmatched to any gene: 4. The CDR3 runs 15 residues. CDR1 and CDR2 from the germline V gene are MNHNS and SASEGT. CDR3 sequence reads: CASSEEGGRPDTQYF. For the CDR3, the DNA is TGTGCCAGCAGTGAAGAGGGCGGGAGGCCAGATACGCAGTATTTT.

This clonotype appeared many times. The chain uses TRBV29-1 and TRBJ1-4; D ambiguous. The CDR3 contains 12 residues. Trimming took off 5 bases at V and 6 bases at J, with 10 bases between the two ends. Germline V CDR1 and CDR2: SQVTM, ANQGSEA. CDR3 protein: CSVSRIDEKLFF. CDR3 nucleotide sequence: TGCAGCGTTTCAAGGATCGATGAAAAACTGTTTTTT. Complete variable domain (other parts from reference TRBV29-1 and TRBJ1-4): SAVISQKPSRDICQRGTSLTIQCQVDSQVTMMFWYRQQPGQSLTLIATANQGSEATYESGFVIDKFPISRPNLTFSTLTVSNMSPEDSSIYLCSVSRIDEKLFFGSGTQLSVL.

This clonotype has at least ten counts. The CDR3 protein is CASSPQRRSYNEQFF. As DNA, the CDR3 is TGTGCCAGCAGTCCCCAGCGCCGGTCGTACAATGAGCAGTTCTTC. This sequence joins TRBV28 and TRBJ2-1; D not certain. The CDR3 has 15 amino acids. The V and J ends lost 5 bases and 4 bases respectively, with 15 bases between them. Per the germline V gene, CDR1 is MDHEN and CDR2 is SYDVKM.

There are many counts of this clonotype. This rearrangement joins TRBV29-1 to TRBJ2-7; 7 bases agree with TRBD1. Germline CDR1 reads SQVTM; CDR2 reads ANQGSEA. The CDR3 sequence is 15 residues long. Trimming cost V 3 bases and J 0 bases; bases outside gene matches: 8. The CDR3 nucleotides are TGCAGCGTTGATCGGGGCAGGGGGAGCTCCTACGAGCAGTACTTC. It yields the protein CSVDRGRGSSYEQYF.

The rearrangement links TRBV13 to TRBJ1-6; the D is unclear. The CDR3 is 17 amino acids. The germline gives CDR1 PRHDT, CDR2 FYEKMQ (reference sequence). V dropped 4 bases and J dropped 0 bases, with 13 bases sitting between them. The CDR3 loop reads CASSSTGETSYNSPLHF. DNA of the CDR3: TGTGCCAGCAGCTCCACCGGGGAGACCTCCTATAATTCACCCCTCCACTTT.

This clonotype was found a few times. The chain is built from TRBV12-3 or TRBV12-4 and TRBJ2-2; D call uncertain. V lost 3 bases, J lost 4 bases, and 9 bases lay in between. The CDR3 contains 14 residues. The CDR3 is CASSFGGSTGELFF. For the CDR3, the DNA is TGTGCCAGCAGTTTTGGTGGTTCCACCGGGGAGCTGTTTTTT.

This clonotype was seen at least ten times. This chain links TRBV6-4 with TRBJ2-1, with a tentative D call TRBD1 (5 bases). Germline lookup yields CDR1 MRHNA and CDR2 SNTAGT. Trimming removed 3 bases at V and 5 bases at J, with 14 bases between. This CDR3 is 15 amino acids long. CDR3 DNA: TGTGCCAGCAGTGATAGGGGTGAACCTGACAATGAGCAGTTCTTC. The encoded protein is CASSDRGEPDNEQFF.

A few counts support this clonotype. V usage is TRBV10-3 and J usage is TRBJ2-7; D is possibly TRBD1 or TRBD2 (5 bases each). Germline-derived CDR1 and CDR2 are ENHRY and SYGVKD. The CDR3 loop spans 12 amino acids. Trimming left V 6 bases short and J 4 bases short, with 10 bases between. CDR3: CAISRDDYEQYF. The CDR3 DNA is TGTGCCATCAGCCGGGACGATTACGAGCAGTACTTC.

This clonotype was seen ten or more times. The chain carries TRBV29-1 and TRBJ2-5, with 7 bases that match TRBD1. This CDR3 has 13 residues. After removal of 3 bases from V and 7 bases from J, the junction contained 8 bases not matched to a gene. Germline V lookup: CDR1 SQVTM, CDR2 ANQGSEA. CDR3 loop: CSVEFEAGGTQYF. The CDR3, as DNA: TGCAGCGTTGAGTTTGAGGCAGGGGGGACCCAGTACTTC.

This clonotype was detected many times. This CDR3 reads CAWSGPSSNYEQYF. The CDR3 DNA reads as TGTGCCTGGAGCGGACCTTCTTCCAACTACGAGCAGTACTTC. The chain has TRBV30 and TRBJ2-7; D not resolved. The CDR3 consists of 14 residues. Germline CDR1 is GTSNPN and CDR2 is SVGIG (reference sequence). Deletions cut 3 bases from V and 3 bases from J, with 15 bases between. The full variable domain, completed using reference TRBV30 and TRBJ2-7, is SQTIHQWPATLVQPVGSPLSLECTVEGTSNPNLYWYRQAAGRGLQLLFYSVGIGQISSEVPQNLSASRPQDRQFILSSKKLLLSDSGFYLCAWSGPSSNYEQYFGPGTRLTVT.

This chain uses TRBV28 with TRBJ1-3; TRBD1 might be the D (6 bases). The V end was cut by 4 bases, the J end by 0 bases, with 13 bases between. The CDR3 loop spans 16 amino acids. Germline V CDR1 and CDR2: MDHEN, SYDVKM. The CDR3, as DNA: TGTGCCAGCAGTTCACCACAGGGAAGCTCTGGAAACACCATATATTTT. It translates to CASSSPQGSSGNTIYF.

CDR3 bases: TGTGCCAGCAGTTTAGGGGGCCCGGGAGGTACGGGCTACACCTTC. The encoded protein is CASSLGGPGGTGYTF. The chain combines TRBV12-3 or TRBV12-4 with TRBJ1-2; a possible D gene is TRBD1 (5 bases). The V end was cut by 1 base, the J end by 8 bases, with 17 bases between. CDR3 length: 15 amino acids.

This clonotype is classed as medium-sized (0.01 to 0.1%). The chain employs TRBV12-3 or TRBV12-4 and TRBJ2-1; TRBD2 aligns across 7 bases. This CDR3 region has 16 residues. Unmatched junction bases numbered 13, after V lost 4 bases and J lost 7 bases. DNA for the CDR3: TGTGCCAGCAGTTCGCCAGCGGGATATTTGGATAATGAGCAGTTCTTC. Translation gives CASSSPAGYLDNEQFF.

V gene TRBV28 combines with J gene TRBJ1-3; D might be TRBD1 (6 bases). The ends were cut back, 3 bases at V and 5 bases at J, with 14 bases in the middle. The CDR3 spans 15 residues. Germline V gene sequence: CDR1 MDHEN, CDR2 SYDVKM. The CDR3 sequence: CASSFNRVGRNTIYF. Here the CDR3 DNA reads TGTGCCAGCAGTTTCAACAGGGTTGGTCGAAACACCATATATTTT. Variable domain in full (rest from reference TRBV28 and TRBJ1-3): DVKVTQSSRYLVKRTGEKVFLECVQDMDHENMFWYRQDPGLGLRLIYFSYDVKMKEKGDIPEGYSVSREKKERFSLILESASTNQTSMYLCASSFNRVGRNTIYFGEGSWLTVV.

The chain combines TRBV6-5 with TRBJ1-2, with D hard to call. This CDR3 has 15 amino acids. CDR1 and CDR2 (germline): MNHEY, SVGAGI. V shed 0 bases and J shed 3 bases, with 11 bases lying between them. Here the CDR3 DNA reads TGTGCCAGCAGTTACTCGAGCCAGCCTGACTATGGCTACACCTTC. This gives the protein CASSYSSQPDYGYTF.

The table lists this clonotype with many counts. J is TRBJ2-7 and V is TRBV7-9; TRBD2 agrees at 13 bases. CDR1 and CDR2 from the germline V gene are SEHNR and FQNEAQ (reference sequence). There are 17 residues in the CDR3. J was trimmed by 6 bases and V by 5 bases; bases with no gene match: 13. DNA of the CDR3: TGTGCCAGCAGCCCCGGACTAGCGGGAGCGGGAGGGTCCGAGCAGTACTTC. It is translated as CASSPGLAGAGGSEQYF.

There are a few counts of this clonotype. The rearrangement joins TRBV29-1 to TRBJ2-7; possible D gene TRBD2, 6 bases. The germline V gene has CDR1 SQVTM and CDR2 ANQGSEA. CDR3 length equals 15 residues. Trimming removed 6 bases from V and 2 bases from J, with 20 bases in between. CDR3 amino acids: CSVGGDPSGPYEQYF. CDR3 DNA sequence: TGCAGCGTAGGCGGGGACCCAAGTGGTCCCTACGAGCAGTACTTC.

This clonotype was counted at least ten times. The CDR3 bases are TGTGCCAGCAGCCAAGAGGTGGGCGGGAGGGGGAGACTGAGCTCCTACGAGCAGTACTTC. This translates into CASSQEVGGRGRLSSYEQYF. V and J are TRBV3-1 and TRBJ2-7; 9 bases map to TRBD2. V shed 0 bases and J 0 bases; nucleotides not matched to a gene: 15. This CDR3 comprises 20 residues. Germline V CDR1 and CDR2: LGHDT, YNNKEL (reference sequence).

This clonotype was observed a handful of times. V usage is TRBV9 and J usage is TRBJ2-1; 13 bases map to TRBD2. From germline, CDR1 is SGDLS and CDR2 YYNGEE. Germline trimming cut 4 bases from V and 8 bases from J; bases unmatched to any gene: 9. There are 16 residues in the CDR3. The CDR3 DNA is TGTGCCAGCAGCCCCCCCGAAGGACTAGCGGGAGATGAGCAGTTCTTC. As protein: CASSPPEGLAGDEQFF. The full variable domain, in which reference TRBV9 and TRBJ2-1 provide the parts outside the CDR3, is DSGVTQTPKHLITATGQRVTLRCSPRSGDLSVYWYQQSLDQGLQFLIQYYNGEERAKGNILERFSAQQFPDLHSELNLSSLELGDSALYFCASSPPEGLAGDEQFFGPGTRLTVL.

The genes are TRBV25-1 and TRBJ2-3; the match to TRBD2 covers 7 bases. CDR3 length equals 15 residues. J lost 1 base, V lost 1 base, and 2 bases had no gene match. Germline-derived CDR1 and CDR2 are MGHDK and SYGVNS. CDR3 sequence (DNA): TGTGCCAGCAGTGAATCTGGGAGGGGCACAGATACGCAGTATTTT. It encodes CASSESGRGTDTQYF.

This chain uses TRBV28 with TRBJ2-7; D remains unclear. V gave up 5 bases and J gave up 0 bases, with 8 bases separating them. Germline lookup yields CDR1 MDHEN and CDR2 SYDVKM. The CDR3 totals 13 residues. CDR3 in amino acids: CASSPRDSYEQYF. CDR3 nucleotide sequence: TGTGCCAGCAGTCCTCGCGACTCCTACGAGCAGTACTTC.

This clonotype was counted many times. This rearrangement joins TRBV4-3 to TRBJ2-7; D unresolved. The germline V gene has CDR1 LGHNA and CDR2 YSLEER. CDR3 length equals 14 residues. Trimming removed 0 bases from V and 4 bases from J, with 10 bases in between. Here the CDR3 reads CASSQDPSVYEQYF. CDR3 bases: TGCGCCAGCAGCCAAGATCCGAGTGTTTACGAGCAGTACTTC.

This clonotype was seen more than once but under ten times. V and J are TRBV2 and TRBJ2-7; D perhaps matches TRBD2 (6 bases). This CDR3 has 16 residues. V was trimmed by 0 bases and J by 2 bases, leaving 14 bases between them. CDR1 SNHLY and CDR2 FYNNEI come from the germline V gene. The CDR3 DNA reads TGTGCCAGCAGTGAAGCCTTTTTTAGCGGAGCCTACGAGCAGTACTTC. It translates to CASSEAFFSGAYEQYF.

The chain combines TRBV29-1 with TRBJ2-7; 9 positions agree with TRBD2. CDR1 is SQVTM and CDR2 is ANQGSEA in the germline V gene. J was trimmed by 7 bases and V by 4 bases; bases with no gene match: 5. The CDR3 extends over 12 amino acids. CDR3 region: CSVVSGSLEQYF. CDR3 DNA sequence: TGCAGCGTTGTTAGCGGGAGTCTGGAGCAGTACTTC.

This clonotype showed up many times. The V and J genes are TRBV12-3 or TRBV12-4 and TRBJ2-7; perhaps TRBD2 as D (6 bases). The ends were cut back, 2 bases at V and 6 bases at J, with 14 bases in the middle. This CDR3 comprises 14 residues. As DNA, the CDR3 is TGTGCCAGCAGTTTAACTAGCTTCTTTAGCGAGCAGTACTTC. Protein: CASSLTSFFSEQYF.

The chain uses TRBV12-3 or TRBV12-4 and TRBJ1-5, with D perhaps matching TRBD1 (6 bases). The CDR3 consists of 17 residues. Trimming pared 2 bases from V and 0 bases from J, leaving 14 bases between. The DNA of the CDR3 is TGTGCCAGCAGTTTACCTCGATCGGGACATAGCAATCAGCCCCAGCATTTT. Its translation: CASSLPRSGHSNQPQHF.

This clonotype was found a few times. The chain carries TRBV6-2 or TRBV6-3 and TRBJ1-1, with D perhaps matching TRBD1 (5 bases). The germline V gene has CDR1 MNHEY and CDR2 SVGEGT. With 2 bases removed from V and 1 base from J, the gap between germline ends came to 17 bases. This CDR3 has 17 residues. CDR3 in DNA: TGTGCCAGCAGTTACGAAAGGGGCCGGATGGGGAACACTGAAGCTTTCTTT. Translating it yields CASSYERGRMGNTEAFF.

The sample holds a few counts of this clonotype. The chain employs TRBV27 and TRBJ1-1, with D possibly matching TRBD1 (6 bases). The CDR3 totals 12 residues. V lost 5 bases, J lost 4 bases, and 8 bases lay in between. Germline CDR1 MNHEY, CDR2 SMNVEV (reference sequence). CDR3 in amino acids: CASSTGSTEAFF. CDR3 in DNA: TGTGCCAGCAGTACAGGGTCCACTGAAGCTTTCTTT.

The chain links TRBV6-4 to TRBJ2-3; 12 bases fit TRBD2. This CDR3 comprises 15 residues. Trimming cost V 6 bases and J 2 bases; bases outside gene matches: 3. Germline values: CDR1 MRHNA, CDR2 SNTAGT. The CDR3 DNA sequence: TGTGCCAGCAGCCGACTAGCGGGGGACACAGATACGCAGTATTTT. This translates into CASSRLAGDTDTQYF.

In this sample, this clonotype is medium-sized. J is TRBJ1-4 and V is TRBV4-3; a possible D gene is TRBD1 (6 bases). This CDR3 region has 15 residues. V was clipped by 0 bases and J by 7 bases, with 12 bases between them. Germline V gene sequence: CDR1 LGHNA, CDR2 YSLEER. CDR3 DNA sequence: TGCGCCAGCAGCCAAGATTCTGCAGGGGTTGAAAAACTGTTTTTT. Protein product: CASSQDSAGVEKLFF.

This clonotype has at least ten counts. At one boundary the junction diverges from the germline segment, which might be a read error. This sequence joins TRBV7-7 and TRBJ2-7; either TRBD1 or TRBD2 may supply D (6 bases each). The CDR3 length is 12 residues. CDR1 and CDR2 (germline): SSHAT, FNYEAQ (reference sequence). CDR3 bases: TGTGCTAGCAGCTTACAGGGAGGAGAGCAGTACTTC. It translates to CASSLQGGEQYF.

The chain combines TRBV29-1 with TRBJ1-2, with no clear D. V lost 7 bases, J lost 5 bases, and 14 bases lay in between. This CDR3 has 12 amino acids. CDR1 and CDR2 from the germline V gene are SQVTM and ANQGSEA. The CDR3 DNA reads TGCAGCGCCCAGTACGACGCGTATGGCTACACCTTC. It codes for CSAQYDAYGYTF. Supplemented by reference TRBV29-1 and TRBJ1-2, the full variable domain reads SAVISQKPSRDICQRGTSLTIQCQVDSQVTMMFWYRQQPGQSLTLIATANQGSEATYESGFVIDKFPISRPNLTFSTLTVSNMSPEDSSIYLCSAQYDAYGYTFGSGTRLTVV.